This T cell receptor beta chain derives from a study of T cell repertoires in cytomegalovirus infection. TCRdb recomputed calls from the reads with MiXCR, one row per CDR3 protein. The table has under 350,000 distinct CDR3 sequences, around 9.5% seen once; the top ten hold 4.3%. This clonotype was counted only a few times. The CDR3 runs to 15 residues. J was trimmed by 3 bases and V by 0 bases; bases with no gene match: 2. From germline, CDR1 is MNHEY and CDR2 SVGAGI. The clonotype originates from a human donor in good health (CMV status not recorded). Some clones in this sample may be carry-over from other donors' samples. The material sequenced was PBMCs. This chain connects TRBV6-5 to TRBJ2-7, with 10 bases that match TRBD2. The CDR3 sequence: CASSYSTSGLYEQYF. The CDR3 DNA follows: TGTGCCAGCAGTTACTCGACTAGCGGGCTCTACGAGCAGTACTTC.